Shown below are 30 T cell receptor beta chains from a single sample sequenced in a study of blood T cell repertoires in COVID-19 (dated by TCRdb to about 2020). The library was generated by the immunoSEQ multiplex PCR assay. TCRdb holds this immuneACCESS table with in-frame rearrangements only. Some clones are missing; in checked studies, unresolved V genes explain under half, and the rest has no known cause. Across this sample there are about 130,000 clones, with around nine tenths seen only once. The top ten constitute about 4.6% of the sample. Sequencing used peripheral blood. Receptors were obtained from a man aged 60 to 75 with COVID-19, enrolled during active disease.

The CDR3: CASSVERYSYEQYF. The DNA for the CDR3 is TGTGCCAGCAGCGTAGAGCGTTATTCCTACGAGCAGTACTTC. The V and J genes are TRBV9 and TRBJ2-7; no firm D call. The V gene lost 0 bases and the J gene lost 1 base, with 8 bases spanning the gap. Germline CDR1 reads SGDLS; CDR2 reads YYNGEE. The CDR3 has 14 residues.

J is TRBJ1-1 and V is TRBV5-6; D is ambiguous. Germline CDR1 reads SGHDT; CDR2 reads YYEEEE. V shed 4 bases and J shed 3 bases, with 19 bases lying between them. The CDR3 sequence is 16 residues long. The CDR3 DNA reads TGTGCCAGCAGCCCCTTGGTCCGCCGACGGGACACTGAAGCTTTCTTT. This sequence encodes CASSPLVRRRDTEAFF.

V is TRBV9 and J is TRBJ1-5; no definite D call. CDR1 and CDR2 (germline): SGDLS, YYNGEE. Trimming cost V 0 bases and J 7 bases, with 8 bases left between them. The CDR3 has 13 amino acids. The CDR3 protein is CASSVGGGQPQHF. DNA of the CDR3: TGTGCCAGCAGCGTAGGAGGTGGACAGCCCCAGCATTTT.

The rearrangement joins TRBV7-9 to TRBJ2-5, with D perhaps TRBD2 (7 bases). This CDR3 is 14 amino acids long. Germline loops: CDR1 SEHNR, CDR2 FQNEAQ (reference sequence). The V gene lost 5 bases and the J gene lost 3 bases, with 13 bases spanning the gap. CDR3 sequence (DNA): TGTGCCAGCAGCGCGGCGGGGGCTAAAGAGACCCAGTACTTC. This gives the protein CASSAAGAKETQYF.

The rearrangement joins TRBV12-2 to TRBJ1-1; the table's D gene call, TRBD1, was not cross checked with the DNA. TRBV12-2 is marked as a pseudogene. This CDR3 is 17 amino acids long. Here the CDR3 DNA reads TGTGCAAGTCGCTTACCCAACCGACAGGGAAAGGAGACTGAAGCTTTCTTT. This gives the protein CASRLPNRQGKETEAFF.

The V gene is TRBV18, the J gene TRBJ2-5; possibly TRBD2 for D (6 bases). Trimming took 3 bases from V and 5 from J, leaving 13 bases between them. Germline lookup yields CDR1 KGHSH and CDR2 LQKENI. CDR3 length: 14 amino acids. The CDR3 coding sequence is TGTGCCAGCTCACCTTCCGCGGGGTCGGAGACCCAGTACTTC. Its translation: CASSPSAGSETQYF.

The CDR3 protein is CASSLSAGQRSSTDTQYF. CDR3 bases: TGTGCCAGCAGTTTGTCCGCCGGACAGAGATCTAGCACAGATACGCAGTATTTT. This sequence joins TRBV28 and TRBJ2-3; D is perhaps TRBD1 (6 bases). Per germline, CDR1 MDHEN and CDR2 SYDVKM. The CDR3 runs to 18 residues. Between the trimmed V and J ends, which lost 3 bases and 0 bases, there was a span of 19 bases.

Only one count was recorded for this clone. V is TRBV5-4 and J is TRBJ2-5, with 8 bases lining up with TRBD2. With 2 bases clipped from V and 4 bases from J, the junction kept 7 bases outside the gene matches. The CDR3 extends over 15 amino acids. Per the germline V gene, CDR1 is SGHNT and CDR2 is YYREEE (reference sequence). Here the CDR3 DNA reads TGTGCCAGCAGCTTAGGGGGAGCGGGGGTAGAGACCCAGTACTTC. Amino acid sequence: CASSLGGAGVETQYF.

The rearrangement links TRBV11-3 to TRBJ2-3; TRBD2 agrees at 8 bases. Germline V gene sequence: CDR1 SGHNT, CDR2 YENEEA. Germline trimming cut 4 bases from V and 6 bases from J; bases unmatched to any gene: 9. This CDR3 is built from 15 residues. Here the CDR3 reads CASSYFLGGGDTQYF. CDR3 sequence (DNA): TGTGCCAGCAGCTATTTTCTCGGCGGGGGGGATACGCAGTATTTT. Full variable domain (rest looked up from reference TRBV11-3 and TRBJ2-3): EAGVVQSPRYKIIEKKQPVAFWCNPISGHNTLYWYLQNLGQGPELLIRYENEEAVDDSQLPKDRFSAERLKGVDSTLKIQPAELGDSAVYLCASSYFLGGGDTQYFGPGTRLTVL.

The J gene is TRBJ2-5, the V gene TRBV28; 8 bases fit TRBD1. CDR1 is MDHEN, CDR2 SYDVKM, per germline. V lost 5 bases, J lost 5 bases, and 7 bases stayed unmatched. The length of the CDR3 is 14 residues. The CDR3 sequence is CASSTRTGTETQYF. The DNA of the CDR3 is TGTGCCAGCAGTACCCGGACAGGGACGGAGACCCAGTACTTC.

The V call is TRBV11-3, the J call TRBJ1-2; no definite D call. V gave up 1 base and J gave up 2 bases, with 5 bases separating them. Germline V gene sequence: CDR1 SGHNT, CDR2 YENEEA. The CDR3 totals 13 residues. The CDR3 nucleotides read TGTGCCAGCAGCTTAGGTCGGAACTATGGCTACACCTTC. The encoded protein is CASSLGRNYGYTF. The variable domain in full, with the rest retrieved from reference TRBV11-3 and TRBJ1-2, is EAGVVQSPRYKIIEKKQPVAFWCNPISGHNTLYWYLQNLGQGPELLIRYENEEAVDDSQLPKDRFSAERLKGVDSTLKIQPAELGDSAVYLCASSLGRNYGYTFGSGTRLTVV.

CDR3 DNA: TGTGCCAGCAGTTACTCACTGGGGCCCACGGTTAACACCTTC. The encoded protein is CASSYSLGPTVNTF. The chain has TRBV6-6 and TRBJ1-2; tentative D call: TRBD1 (5 bases). Trimming pared 0 bases from V and 12 bases from J, leaving 17 bases between. Per germline, CDR1 MNHNY and CDR2 SVGAGI (reference sequence). The CDR3 is made up of 14 amino acids.

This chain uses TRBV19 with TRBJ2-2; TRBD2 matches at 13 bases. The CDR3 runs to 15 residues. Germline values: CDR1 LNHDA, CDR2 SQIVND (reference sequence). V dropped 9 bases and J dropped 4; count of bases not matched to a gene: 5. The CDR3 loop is CASRGLAGVTGELFF. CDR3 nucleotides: TGTGCCAGCCGAGGACTAGCGGGAGTCACCGGGGAGCTGTTTTTT.

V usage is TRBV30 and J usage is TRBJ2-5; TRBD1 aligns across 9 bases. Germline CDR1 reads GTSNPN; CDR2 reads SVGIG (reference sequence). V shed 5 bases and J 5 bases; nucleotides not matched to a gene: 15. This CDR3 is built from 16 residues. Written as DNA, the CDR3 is TGTGCCTGGGGGACCCCCACGGGACAGGGAGGGGAGACCCAGTACTTC. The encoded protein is CAWGTPTGQGGETQYF.

DNA of the CDR3: TGTGCCAGCAGCTTAGCCGGTAAAATGGAAGCTTTCTTT. Its translation is CASSLAGKMEAFF. V and J are TRBV11-3 and TRBJ1-1; no firm D call. Looked up from germline, CDR1 is SGHNT and CDR2 is YENEEA. With 1 base removed from V and 8 bases from J, the gap between germline ends came to 11 bases. This CDR3 region has 13 residues.

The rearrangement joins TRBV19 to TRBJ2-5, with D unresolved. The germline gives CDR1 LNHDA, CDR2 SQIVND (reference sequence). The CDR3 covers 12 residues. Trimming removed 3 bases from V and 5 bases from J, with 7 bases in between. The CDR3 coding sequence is TGTGCCAGTAGTATCCCGAGGGAGACCCAGTACTTC. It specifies CASSIPRETQYF.

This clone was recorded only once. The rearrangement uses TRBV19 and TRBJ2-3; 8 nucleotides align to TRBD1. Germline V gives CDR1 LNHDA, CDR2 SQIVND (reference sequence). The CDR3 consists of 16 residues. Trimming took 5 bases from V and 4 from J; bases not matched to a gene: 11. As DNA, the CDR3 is TGTGCCAGTAGTCCCCGACAGGGGCCACCGTCAGATACGCAGTATTTT. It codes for CASSPRQGPPSDTQYF.

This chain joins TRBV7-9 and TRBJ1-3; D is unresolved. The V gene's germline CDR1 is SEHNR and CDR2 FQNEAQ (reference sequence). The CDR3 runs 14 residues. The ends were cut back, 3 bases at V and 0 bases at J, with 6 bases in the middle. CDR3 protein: CASSLAVSGNTIYF. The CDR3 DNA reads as TGTGCCAGCAGCTTGGCGGTCTCTGGAAACACCATATATTTT.

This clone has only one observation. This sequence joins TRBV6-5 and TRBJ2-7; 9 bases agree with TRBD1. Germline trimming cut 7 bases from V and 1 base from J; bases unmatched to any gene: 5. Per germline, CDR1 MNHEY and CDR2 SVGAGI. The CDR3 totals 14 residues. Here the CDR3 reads CASNKDRGSYEQYF. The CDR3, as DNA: TGTGCCAGCAACAAGGACAGGGGATCCTACGAGCAGTACTTC.

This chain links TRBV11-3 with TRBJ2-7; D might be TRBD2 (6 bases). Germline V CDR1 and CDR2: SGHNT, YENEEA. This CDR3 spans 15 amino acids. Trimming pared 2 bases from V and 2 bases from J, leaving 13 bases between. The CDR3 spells CASSLLGGAPYEQYF. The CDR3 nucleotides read TGTGCCAGCAGCTTATTGGGCGGGGCCCCCTACGAGCAGTACTTC.

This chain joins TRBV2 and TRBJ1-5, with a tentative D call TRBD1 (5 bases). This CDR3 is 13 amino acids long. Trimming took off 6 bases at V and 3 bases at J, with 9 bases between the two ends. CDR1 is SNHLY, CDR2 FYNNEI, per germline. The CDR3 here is CASSVQANQPQHF. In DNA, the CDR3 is TGTGCCAGCAGCGTACAGGCCAATCAGCCCCAGCATTTT.

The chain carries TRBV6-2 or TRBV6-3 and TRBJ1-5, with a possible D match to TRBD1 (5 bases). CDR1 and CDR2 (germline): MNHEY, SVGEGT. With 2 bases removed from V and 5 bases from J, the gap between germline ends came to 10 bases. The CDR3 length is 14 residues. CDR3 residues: CASSYGQGDQPQHF. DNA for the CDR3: TGTGCCAGCAGTTACGGGCAGGGTGATCAGCCCCAGCATTTT.

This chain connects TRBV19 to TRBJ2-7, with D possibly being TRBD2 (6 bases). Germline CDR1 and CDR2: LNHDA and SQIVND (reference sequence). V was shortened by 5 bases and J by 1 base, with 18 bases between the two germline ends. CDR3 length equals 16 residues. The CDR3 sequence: CASSGERRGASYEQYF. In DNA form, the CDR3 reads TGTGCCAGTAGTGGTGAACGGAGGGGCGCTTCCTACGAGCAGTACTTC.

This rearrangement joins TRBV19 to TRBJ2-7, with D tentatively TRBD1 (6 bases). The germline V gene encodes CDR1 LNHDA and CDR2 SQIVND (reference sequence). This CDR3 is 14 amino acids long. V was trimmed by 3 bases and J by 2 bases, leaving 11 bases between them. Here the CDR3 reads CASSIRQAPYEQYF. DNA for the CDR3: TGTGCCAGTAGTATCAGACAGGCCCCCTACGAGCAGTACTTC.

The CDR3 DNA reads TGTGCCAGCAGTCCCGGGACAGGAGCTAACTATGGCTACACCTTC. It translates to CASSPGTGANYGYTF. This chain connects TRBV6-6 to TRBJ1-2; 8 bases are a match to TRBD1. The CDR3 is 15 residues long. The V and J ends lost 5 bases and 0 bases, in that order; junction bases with no gene match: 5. From germline, CDR1 is MNHNY and CDR2 SVGAGI (reference sequence).

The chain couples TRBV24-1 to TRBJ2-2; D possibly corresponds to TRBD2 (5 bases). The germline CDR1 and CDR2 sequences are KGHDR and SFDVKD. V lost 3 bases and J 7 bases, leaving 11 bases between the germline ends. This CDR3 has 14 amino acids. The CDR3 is CATSDPGSRGELFF. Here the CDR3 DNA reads TGTGCCACCAGTGATCCGGGATCTCGCGGGGAGCTGTTTTTT.

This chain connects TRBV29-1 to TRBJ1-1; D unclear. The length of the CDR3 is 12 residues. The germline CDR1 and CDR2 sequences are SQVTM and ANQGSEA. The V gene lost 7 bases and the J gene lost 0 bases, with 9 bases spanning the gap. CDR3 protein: CSAAPMNTEAFF. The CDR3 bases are TGCAGCGCAGCACCCATGAACACTGAAGCTTTCTTT.

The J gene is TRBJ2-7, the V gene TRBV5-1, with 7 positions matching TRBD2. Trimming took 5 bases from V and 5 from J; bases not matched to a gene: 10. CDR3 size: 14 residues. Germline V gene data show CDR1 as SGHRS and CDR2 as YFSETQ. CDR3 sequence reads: CASSYTSVGNEQYF. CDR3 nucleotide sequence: TGCGCCAGCAGTTATACTAGCGTTGGTAACGAGCAGTACTTC.

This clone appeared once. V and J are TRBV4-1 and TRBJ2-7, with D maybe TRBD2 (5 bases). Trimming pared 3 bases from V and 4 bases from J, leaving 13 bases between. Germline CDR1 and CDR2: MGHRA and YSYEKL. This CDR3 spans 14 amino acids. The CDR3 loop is CASSQPTRGYEQYF. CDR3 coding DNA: TGCGCCAGCAGCCAGCCTACTAGAGGATACGAGCAGTACTTC.

The CDR3 region is CASSRDKGLYEQYF. The CDR3 DNA reads TGTGCCAGCAGCAGGGACAAGGGCCTCTACGAGCAGTACTTC. The J gene is TRBJ2-7, the V gene TRBV6-5, with a weak D call TRBD1 (6 bases). The CDR3 has 14 amino acids. Trimming took off 6 bases at V and 3 bases at J, with 15 bases between the two ends. Germline CDR1 and CDR2: MNHEY and SVGAGI.